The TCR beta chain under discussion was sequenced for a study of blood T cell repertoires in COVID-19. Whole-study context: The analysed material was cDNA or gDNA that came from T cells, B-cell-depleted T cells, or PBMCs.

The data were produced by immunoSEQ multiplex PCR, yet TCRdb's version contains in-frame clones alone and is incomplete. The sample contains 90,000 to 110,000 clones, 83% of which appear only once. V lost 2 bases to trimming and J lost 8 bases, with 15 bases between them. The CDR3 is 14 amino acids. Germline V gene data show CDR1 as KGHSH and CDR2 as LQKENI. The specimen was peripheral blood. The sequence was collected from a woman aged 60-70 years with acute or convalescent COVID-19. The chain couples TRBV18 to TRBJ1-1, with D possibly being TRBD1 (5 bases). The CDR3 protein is CASSPIVTGLEAFF. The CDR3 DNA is TGTGCCAGCTCACCAATTGTCACAGGACTAGAAGCTTTCTTT.